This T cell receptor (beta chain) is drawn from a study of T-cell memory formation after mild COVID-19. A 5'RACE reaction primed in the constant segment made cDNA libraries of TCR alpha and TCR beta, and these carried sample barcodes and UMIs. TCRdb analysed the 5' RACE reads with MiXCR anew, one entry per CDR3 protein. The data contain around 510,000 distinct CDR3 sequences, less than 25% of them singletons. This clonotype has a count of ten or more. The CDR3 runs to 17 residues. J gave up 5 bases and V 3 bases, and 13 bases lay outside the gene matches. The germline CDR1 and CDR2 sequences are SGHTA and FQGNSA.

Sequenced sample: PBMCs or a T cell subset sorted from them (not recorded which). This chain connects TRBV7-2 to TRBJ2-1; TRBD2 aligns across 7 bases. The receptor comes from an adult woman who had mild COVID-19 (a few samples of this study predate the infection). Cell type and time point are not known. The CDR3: CASSFGLGGGPNNEQFF. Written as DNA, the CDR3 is TGTGCCAGCAGCTTTGGGTTGGGCGGGGGACCCAACAATGAGCAGTTCTTC.